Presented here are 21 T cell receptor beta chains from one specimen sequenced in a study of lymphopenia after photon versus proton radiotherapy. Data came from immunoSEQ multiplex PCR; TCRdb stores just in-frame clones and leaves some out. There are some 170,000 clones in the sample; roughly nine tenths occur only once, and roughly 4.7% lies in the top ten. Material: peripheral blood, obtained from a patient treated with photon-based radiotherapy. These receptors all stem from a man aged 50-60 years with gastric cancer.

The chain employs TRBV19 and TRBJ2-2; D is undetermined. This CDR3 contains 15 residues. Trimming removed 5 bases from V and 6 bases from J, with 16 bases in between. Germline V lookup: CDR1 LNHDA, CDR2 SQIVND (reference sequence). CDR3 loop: CASSPRQPPAGELFF. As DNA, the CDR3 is TGTGCCAGTAGTCCTCGCCAGCCTCCGGCCGGGGAGCTGTTTTTT.

DNA of the CDR3: TGTGCCATCAGTGAGCGACAGGAGGCCGGCAATCAGCCCCAGCATTTT. This encodes CAISERQEAGNQPQHF. The V gene is TRBV10-3, the J gene TRBJ1-5; tentative D call: TRBD1 (6 bases). V gave up 2 bases and J gave up 2 bases, with 13 bases separating them. The CDR3 spans 16 residues. Per germline, CDR1 ENHRY and CDR2 SYGVKD.

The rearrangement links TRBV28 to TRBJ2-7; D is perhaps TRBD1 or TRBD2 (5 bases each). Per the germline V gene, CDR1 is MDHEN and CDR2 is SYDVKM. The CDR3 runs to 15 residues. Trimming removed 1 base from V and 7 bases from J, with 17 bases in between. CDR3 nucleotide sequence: TGTGCCAGCAGTTTATCCTCGGCAGGGACGGGAGAGCAGTACTTC. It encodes CASSLSSAGTGEQYF.

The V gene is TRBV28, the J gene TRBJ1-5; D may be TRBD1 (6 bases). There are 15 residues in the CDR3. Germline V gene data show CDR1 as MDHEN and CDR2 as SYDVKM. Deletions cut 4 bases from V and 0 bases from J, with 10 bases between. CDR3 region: CASSSDRISNQPQHF. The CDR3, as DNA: TGTGCCAGCAGTTCAGACAGGATTAGCAATCAGCCCCAGCATTTT.

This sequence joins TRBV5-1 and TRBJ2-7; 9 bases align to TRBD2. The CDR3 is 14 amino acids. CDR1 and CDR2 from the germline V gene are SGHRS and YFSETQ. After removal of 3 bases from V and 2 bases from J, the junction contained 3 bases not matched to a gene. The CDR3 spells CASSYVAGAYEQYF. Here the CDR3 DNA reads TGCGCCAGCAGCTACGTAGCGGGAGCCTACGAGCAGTACTTC.

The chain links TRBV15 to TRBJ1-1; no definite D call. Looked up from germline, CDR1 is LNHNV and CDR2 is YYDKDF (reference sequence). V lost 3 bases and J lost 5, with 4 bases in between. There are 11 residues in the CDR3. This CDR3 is CATSRGTEAFF. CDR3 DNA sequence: TGTGCCACCAGCAGGGGGACTGAAGCTTTCTTT.

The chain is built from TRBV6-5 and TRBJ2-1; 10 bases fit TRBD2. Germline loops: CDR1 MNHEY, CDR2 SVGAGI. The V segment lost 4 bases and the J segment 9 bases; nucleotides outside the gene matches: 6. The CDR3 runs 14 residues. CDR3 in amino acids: CASSLAGGGSEQFF. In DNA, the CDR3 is TGTGCCAGCAGTTTAGCGGGAGGAGGGAGTGAGCAGTTCTTC.

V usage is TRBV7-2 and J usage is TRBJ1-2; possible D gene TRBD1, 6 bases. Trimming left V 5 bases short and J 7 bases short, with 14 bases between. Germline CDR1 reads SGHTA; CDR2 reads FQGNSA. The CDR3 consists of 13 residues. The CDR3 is CASSPRTDRGYTF. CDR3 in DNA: TGTGCCAGCAGCCCTAGGACAGACCGTGGCTACACCTTC.

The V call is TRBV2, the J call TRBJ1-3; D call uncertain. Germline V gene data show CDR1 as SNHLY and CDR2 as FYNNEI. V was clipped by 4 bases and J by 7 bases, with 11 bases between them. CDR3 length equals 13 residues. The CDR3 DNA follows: TGTGCCAGCAGTGTTGTTCTTGGGAACACCATATATTTT. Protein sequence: CASSVVLGNTIYF.

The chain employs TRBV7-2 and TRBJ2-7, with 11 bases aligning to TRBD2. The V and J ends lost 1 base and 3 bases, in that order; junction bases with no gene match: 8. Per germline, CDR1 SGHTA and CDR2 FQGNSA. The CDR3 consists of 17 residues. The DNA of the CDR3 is TGTGCCAGCAGCTTAGTGGGCCTAGCGGGAGGAATCTACGAGCAGTACTTC. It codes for CASSLVGLAGGIYEQYF.

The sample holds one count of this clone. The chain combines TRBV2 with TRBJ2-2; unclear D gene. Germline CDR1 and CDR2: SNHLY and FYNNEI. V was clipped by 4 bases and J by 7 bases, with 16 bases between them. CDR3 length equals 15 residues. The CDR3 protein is CASSAEADLSGELFF. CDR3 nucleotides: TGTGCCAGCAGTGCTGAGGCAGATCTCAGCGGGGAGCTGTTTTTT.

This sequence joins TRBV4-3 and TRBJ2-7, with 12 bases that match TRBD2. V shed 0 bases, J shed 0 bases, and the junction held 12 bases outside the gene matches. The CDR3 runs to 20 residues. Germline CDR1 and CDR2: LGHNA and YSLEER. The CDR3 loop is CASSQEDNYLAGGRSYEQYF. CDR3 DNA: TGCGCCAGCAGCCAAGAAGACAATTATCTAGCGGGAGGGCGCTCCTACGAGCAGTACTTC.

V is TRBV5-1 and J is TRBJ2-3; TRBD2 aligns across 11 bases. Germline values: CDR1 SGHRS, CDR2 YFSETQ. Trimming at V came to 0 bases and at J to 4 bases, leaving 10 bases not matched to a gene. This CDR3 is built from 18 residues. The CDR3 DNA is TGCGCCAGCAGCTTGGGGGTACTAGCGGGAGTTTTGGCAGATACGCAGTATTTT. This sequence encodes CASSLGVLAGVLADTQYF.

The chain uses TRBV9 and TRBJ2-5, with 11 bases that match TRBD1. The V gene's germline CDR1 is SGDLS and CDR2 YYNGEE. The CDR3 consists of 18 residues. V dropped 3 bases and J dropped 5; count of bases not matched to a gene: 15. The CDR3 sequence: CASSDNLWTGGETETQYF. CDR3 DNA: TGTGCCAGCAGCGACAACCTCTGGACAGGGGGCGAGACGGAGACCCAGTACTTC.

The CDR3 reads CASSLAGGQETEAFF. The CDR3 DNA follows: TGCGCCAGCAGCTTGGCCGGGGGCCAGGAAACTGAAGCTTTCTTT. The chain carries TRBV5-1 and TRBJ1-1; possibly TRBD1 for D (6 bases). CDR1 SGHRS and CDR2 YFSETQ come from the germline V gene. The CDR3 has 15 residues. Trimming left V 0 bases short and J 5 bases short, with 14 bases between.

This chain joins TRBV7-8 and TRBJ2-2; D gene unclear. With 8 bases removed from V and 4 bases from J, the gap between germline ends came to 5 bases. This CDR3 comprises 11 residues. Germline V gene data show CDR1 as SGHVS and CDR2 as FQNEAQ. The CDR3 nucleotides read TGTGCCAGCCTCGGCACCGGGGAGCTGTTTTTT. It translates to CASLGTGELFF.

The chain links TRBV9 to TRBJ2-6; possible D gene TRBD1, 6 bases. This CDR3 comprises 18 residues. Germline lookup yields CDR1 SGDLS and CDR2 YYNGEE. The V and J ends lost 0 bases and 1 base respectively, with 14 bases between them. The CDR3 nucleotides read TGTGCCAGCAGCGTAGAGGACAGTGTCCTTTCTGGGGCCAACGTCCTGACTTTC. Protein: CASSVEDSVLSGANVLTF.

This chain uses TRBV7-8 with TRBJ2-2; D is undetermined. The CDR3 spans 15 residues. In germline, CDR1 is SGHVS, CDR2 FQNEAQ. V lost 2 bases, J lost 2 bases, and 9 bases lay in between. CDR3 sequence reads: CASSLLDLNTGELFF. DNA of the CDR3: TGTGCCAGCAGCTTACTAGACCTAAACACCGGGGAGCTGTTTTTT.

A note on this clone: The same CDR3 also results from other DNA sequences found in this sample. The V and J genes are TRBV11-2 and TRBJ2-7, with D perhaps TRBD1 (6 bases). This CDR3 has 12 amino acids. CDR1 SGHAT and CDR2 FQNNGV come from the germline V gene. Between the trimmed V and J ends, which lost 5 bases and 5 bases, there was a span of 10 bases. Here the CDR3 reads CASSLTGNEQYF. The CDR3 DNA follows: TGTGCCAGCAGCCTCACAGGGAACGAGCAGTACTTC.

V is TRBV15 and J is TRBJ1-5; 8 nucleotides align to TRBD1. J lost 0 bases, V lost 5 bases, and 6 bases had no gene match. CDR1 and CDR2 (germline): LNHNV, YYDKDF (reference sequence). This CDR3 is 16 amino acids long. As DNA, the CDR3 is TGTGCCACCAGCCGGACAGGGCGATATAGCAATCAGCCCCAGCATTTT. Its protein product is CATSRTGRYSNQPQHF.

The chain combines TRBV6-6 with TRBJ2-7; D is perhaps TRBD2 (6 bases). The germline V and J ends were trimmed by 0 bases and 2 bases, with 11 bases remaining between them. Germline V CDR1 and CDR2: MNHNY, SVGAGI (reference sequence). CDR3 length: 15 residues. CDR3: CASSYSPAGTYEQYF. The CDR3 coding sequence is TGTGCCAGCAGTTACTCGCCAGCGGGCACCTACGAGCAGTACTTC.